These 21 T cell receptor beta chains originate from one sample sequenced in a study of cytomegalovirus exposure and HLA in healthy donors. Primers: 60 Vbeta forward and 13 Jbeta reverse. TCRdb keeps only in-frame clones here, not all; method: immunoSEQ multiplex PCR. The sample records over 70,000 clones, over 65% being singletons. Material: PBMCs. The receptors were sampled from a man aged 25 to 40 in good health and CMV-seropositive.

This chain links TRBV5-1 with TRBJ2-2; TRBD1 might be the D (5 bases). Looked up from germline, CDR1 is SGHRS and CDR2 is YFSETQ. The CDR3 length is 14 residues. V shed 1 base and J shed 7 bases, with 11 bases lying between them. The DNA of the CDR3 is TGCGCCAGCAGCTTGAGACAGACTCACGGGGAGCTGTTTTTT. Translated: CASSLRQTHGELFF.

This rearrangement joins TRBV28 to TRBJ2-7; D remains ambiguous. The CDR3 has 14 residues. V was clipped by 3 bases and J by 4 bases, with 13 bases between them. Germline lookup yields CDR1 MDHEN and CDR2 SYDVKM. CDR3 nucleotide sequence: TGTGCCAGCAGTTTGGCTAGAATCCCGTACGAGCAGTACTTC. As protein: CASSLARIPYEQYF.

The chain uses TRBV2 and TRBJ2-1; 11 positions agree with TRBD2. The CDR3 has 16 amino acids. J lost 6 bases, V lost 4 bases, and 8 bases had no gene match. Germline CDR1 SNHLY, CDR2 FYNNEI. This CDR3 reads CASSASGLAAVNEQFF. CDR3 bases: TGTGCCAGCAGTGCTTCGGGACTAGCGGCTGTCAATGAGCAGTTCTTC.

The chain carries TRBV4-2 and TRBJ2-5; perhaps TRBD1 as D (6 bases). The CDR3 extends over 14 amino acids. Germline-derived CDR1 and CDR2 are LGHNA and YNFKEQ. Trimming left V 1 base short and J 2 bases short, with 8 bases between. The CDR3 reads CASSQGTEQETQYF. The CDR3 nucleotides read TGTGCCAGCAGCCAAGGGACAGAACAAGAGACCCAGTACTTC.

The CDR3 nucleotides read TGTGCCAGTACATTCTCAGGGGGCGAAGGCCACGAGCAGTACTTC. It specifies CASTFSGGEGHEQYF. The V call is TRBV6-1, the J call TRBJ2-7, with 8 bases that match TRBD1. V gave up 9 bases and J gave up 5 bases; unmatched junction bases: 15. Germline-derived CDR1 and CDR2 are MNHNS and SASEGT. The CDR3 sequence is 15 residues long.

This chain connects TRBV4-1 to TRBJ2-3; TRBD2 might be the D (6 bases). This CDR3 region has 16 residues. V lost 0 bases and J lost 4, with 14 bases in between. Germline V gives CDR1 MGHRA, CDR2 YSYEKL. DNA of the CDR3: TGCGCCAGCAGCCAAGATCAGGAGGGCCTCCCAGATACGCAGTATTTT. Amino acid sequence: CASSQDQEGLPDTQYF.

This chain connects TRBV18 to TRBJ1-5; D is perhaps TRBD1 (6 bases). The V and J ends lost 3 bases and 5 bases respectively, with 14 bases between them. CDR1 and CDR2 from the germline V gene are KGHSH and LQKENI. The CDR3 runs to 15 residues. This CDR3 reads CASSPNTGTDQPQHF. The CDR3 region has the DNA TGTGCCAGCTCACCTAACACAGGGACGGATCAGCCCCAGCATTTT.

V usage is TRBV27 and J usage is TRBJ1-4, with TRBD1 matching over 7 bases. The germline CDR1 and CDR2 sequences are MNHEY and SMNVEV (reference sequence). The CDR3 length is 19 residues. J gave up 3 bases and V 5 bases, and 18 bases lay outside the gene matches. CDR3: CASSPTHDQGGWANEKLFF. The CDR3 DNA sequence: TGTGCCAGCAGTCCCACCCATGACCAAGGGGGCTGGGCTAATGAAAAACTGTTTTTT.

Here the CDR3 DNA reads TGTGCCAGCACCGTCCGTGCGCTACTAGCCAAAAACATTCAGTACTTC. Amino acids: CASTVRALLAKNIQYF. The chain carries TRBV28 and TRBJ2-4; the D is unclear. Trimming took off 7 bases at V and 0 bases at J, with 16 bases between the two ends. The V gene's germline CDR1 is MDHEN and CDR2 SYDVKM. The CDR3 length is 16 residues.

The CDR3 DNA reads TGCAGCGCGGGGGGGACAGGGGATTACGAGCAGTACTTC. Protein sequence: CSAGGTGDYEQYF. This sequence joins TRBV29-1 and TRBJ2-7; 10 bases agree with TRBD1. In germline, CDR1 is SQVTM, CDR2 ANQGSEA. This CDR3 contains 13 residues. The J segment lost 4 bases and the V segment lost 7 bases, leaving 7 bases of the junction unmatched.

A single count supports this clone. This chain uses TRBV4-1 with TRBJ2-1, with 13 bases aligning to TRBD2. The CDR3 sequence is 15 residues long. The germline V gene has CDR1 MGHRA and CDR2 YSYEKL. The ends lost 1 base at V and 10 bases at J; junction bases unmatched: 4. The DNA for the CDR3 is TGCGCCAGCAGCCAAGCGGGACTAGCGGGAAAAGAGCAGTTCTTC. Amino acids: CASSQAGLAGKEQFF.

The rearrangement uses TRBV7-9 and TRBJ2-5, with D unresolved. This CDR3 spans 15 amino acids. Germline V CDR1 and CDR2: SEHNR, FQNEAQ (reference sequence). V shed 1 base and J shed 1 base, with 10 bases lying between them. The CDR3 loop is CASSLENNPQETQYF. The CDR3 DNA is TGTGCCAGCAGCTTAGAGAACAACCCCCAAGAGACCCAGTACTTC.

In this sample, this clone turned up many times. The chain combines TRBV7-2 with TRBJ2-7; 10 nucleotides align to TRBD1. CDR1 SGHTA and CDR2 FQGNSA come from the germline V gene. With V trimmed by 6 bases and J by 0 bases, 5 bases remained unmatched. The length of the CDR3 is 15 residues. The CDR3 region is CASSLTGGSSYEQYF. The CDR3 bases are TGTGCCAGCAGTCTGACAGGGGGCAGCTCCTACGAGCAGTACTTC.

The sample holds one count of this clone. This chain links TRBV7-6 with TRBJ1-2, with a possible D match to TRBD1 (6 bases). From germline, CDR1 is SGHVS and CDR2 FNYEAQ. The germline V and J ends were trimmed by 3 bases and 10 bases, with 12 bases remaining between them. The CDR3 loop spans 12 amino acids. As DNA, the CDR3 is TGTGCCAGCAGCTTCGACAGGTTAGCCTACACCTTC. This translates into CASSFDRLAYTF.

The chain recombines TRBV19 with TRBJ2-1; 7 bases map to TRBD2. This CDR3 has 14 amino acids. CDR1 is LNHDA and CDR2 is SQIVND in the germline V gene (reference sequence). V shed 5 bases and J 5 bases; nucleotides not matched to a gene: 6. The CDR3 region has the DNA TGTGCCAGTAGTTGGTCTAGCGGAAACAATGAGCAGTTCTTC. Protein: CASSWSSGNNEQFF.

V gene TRBV10-3 combines with J gene TRBJ1-1, with 10 bases fitting TRBD1. The CDR3 is made up of 15 amino acids. With 10 bases clipped from V and 3 bases from J, the junction kept 11 bases outside the gene matches. The germline V gene encodes CDR1 ENHRY and CDR2 SYGVKD. The CDR3: CATMGDRGSYTEAFF. CDR3 bases: TGTGCCACCATGGGGGACAGGGGCTCGTACACTGAAGCTTTCTTT.

The gene calls are TRBV9 and TRBJ1-4; no clear D gene. CDR3 size: 15 residues. V was shortened by 4 bases and J by 6 bases, with 16 bases between the two germline ends. CDR1 SGDLS and CDR2 YYNGEE come from the germline V gene. In nucleotides, the CDR3 is TGTGCCAGCAGCCCTCCCGGCGGCGAAGATGAAAAACTGTTTTTT. Protein sequence: CASSPPGGEDEKLFF.

This sequence joins TRBV13 and TRBJ2-7; D is perhaps TRBD1 (5 bases). V lost 0 bases, J lost 2 bases, and 5 bases lay in between. Germline CDR1 is PRHDT and CDR2 is FYEKMQ (reference sequence). This CDR3 is 13 amino acids long. The CDR3 bases are TGTGCCAGCAGCTTAGGGACAGCCTACGAGCAGTACTTC. The encoded protein is CASSLGTAYEQYF.

This rearrangement joins TRBV7-8 to TRBJ2-1; 8 bases align to TRBD1. Trimming at V came to 4 bases and at J to 9 bases, leaving 8 bases not matched to a gene. Germline CDR1 is SGHVS and CDR2 is FQNEAQ. This CDR3 is 14 amino acids long. The chain's CDR3 is CASSSQTGESEQFF. The DNA of the CDR3 is TGTGCCAGCAGCTCTCAGACAGGGGAGAGTGAGCAGTTCTTC.

The chain joins TRBV28 to TRBJ1-2, with 10 bases aligning to TRBD1. This CDR3 comprises 13 residues. Germline-derived CDR1 and CDR2 are MDHEN and SYDVKM. J gave up 4 bases and V 8 bases, and 4 bases lay outside the gene matches. CDR3 sequence reads: CASGTGEGYGYTF. In nucleotides, the CDR3 is TGTGCCAGCGGGACAGGGGAGGGCTATGGCTACACCTTC.

The gene calls are TRBV5-1 and TRBJ2-5; D might be TRBD1 (6 bases). Germline assignment: CDR1 SGHRS and CDR2 YFSETQ. The CDR3 contains 15 residues. Trimming stripped 3 bases from V and 6 bases from J, with 18 bases between. The CDR3 region has the DNA TGCGCCAGCAGCTCCACAGGGTGGGGGAAAAAGACCCAGTACTTC. Its translation is CASSSTGWGKKTQYF. Variable domain in full (rest from reference TRBV5-1 and TRBJ2-5): KAGVTQTPRYLIKTRGQQVTLSCSPISGHRSVSWYQQTPGQGLQFLFEYFSETQRNKGNFPGRFSGRQFSNSRSEMNVSTLELGDSALYLCASSSTGWGKKTQYFGPGTRLLVL.